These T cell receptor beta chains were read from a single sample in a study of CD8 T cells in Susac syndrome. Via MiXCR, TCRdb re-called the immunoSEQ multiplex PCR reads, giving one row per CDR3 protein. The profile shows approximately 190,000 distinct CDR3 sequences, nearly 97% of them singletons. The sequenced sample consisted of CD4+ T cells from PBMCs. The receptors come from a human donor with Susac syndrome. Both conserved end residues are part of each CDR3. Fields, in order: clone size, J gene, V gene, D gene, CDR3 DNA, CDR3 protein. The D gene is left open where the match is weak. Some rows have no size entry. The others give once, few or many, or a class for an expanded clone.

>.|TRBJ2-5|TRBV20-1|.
TGCAGTGCCAGGGGCAAAGAGACCCAGTACTTC
CSARGKETQYF
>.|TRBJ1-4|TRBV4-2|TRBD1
TGTGCCAGCAGCGGCGGGACAGGGGTTGAAAAACTGTTTTTT
CASSGGTGVEKLFF
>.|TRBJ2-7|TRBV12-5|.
TGTGCTAGTGGTTTGGTAAGGGACCGCCCTAACGAGCAGTACTTC
CASGLVRDRPNEQYF
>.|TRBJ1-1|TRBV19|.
TGTGCCAGTAGTATAGCGGGGCGGATGAACACTGAAGCTTTCTTT
CASSIAGRMNTEAFF
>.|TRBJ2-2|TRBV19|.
TGTGCCAGTAAGCCGAGCGGCTACACCGGGGAGCTGTTTTTT
CASKPSGYTGELFF
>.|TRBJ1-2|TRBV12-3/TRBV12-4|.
TGTGCCAGCAGTTCGTTTCAGGGGATCTATGGCTACACCTTC
CASSSFQGIYGYTF
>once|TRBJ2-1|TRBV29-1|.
TGCAGCGTATCCAGACAGCCGAGCTCCTACAATGAGCAGTTCTTC
CSVSRQPSSYNEQFF
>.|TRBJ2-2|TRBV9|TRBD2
TGTGCCAGCAGTCGGACTAGCGGGGGATCGAACACCGGGGAGCTGTTTTTT
CASSRTSGGSNTGELFF
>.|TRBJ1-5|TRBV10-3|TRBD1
TGTGCCGTCTTTTTTTCGACAGGGCCTAATCAGCCCCAGCATTTT
CAVFFSTGPNQPQHF
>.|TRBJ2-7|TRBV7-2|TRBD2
TGTGCCAGCAGCTTTACGCTAGCGGGGGGGGCACACCACGAGCAGTACTTC
CASSFTLAGGAHHEQYF
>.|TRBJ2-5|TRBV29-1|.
TGCAGCGCCCTCCTCGGGGGTATAGAGACCCAGTACTTC
CSALLGGIETQYF
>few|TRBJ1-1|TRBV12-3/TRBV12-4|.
TGTGCCAGCAGTTTAGTTTTAAACACTGAAGCTTTCTTT
CASSLVLNTEAFF
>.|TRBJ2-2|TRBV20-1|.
TGCAGTGCTGGTGGCGGCGGATCGAACACCGGGGAGCTGTTTTTT
CSAGGGGSNTGELFF
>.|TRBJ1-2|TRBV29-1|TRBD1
TGCAGCGTGACAGCCGGGACAGGAAGGGGGTATGGCTACACCTTC
CSVTAGTGRGYGYTF
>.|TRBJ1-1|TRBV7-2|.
TGTGCCAGCAGCTTAGCACCGGGGCTAACTGAAGCTTTCTTT
CASSLAPGLTEAFF
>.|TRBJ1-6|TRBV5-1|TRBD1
TGCGCCAGCAAGGGAGGACAGGGGGCGAATTCACCCCTCCACTTT
CASKGGQGANSPLHF
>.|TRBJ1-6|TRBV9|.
TGTGCCAGCAGCCGTGGCACCAGTCATAATTCACCCCTCCACTTT
CASSRGTSHNSPLHF
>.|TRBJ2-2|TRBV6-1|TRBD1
TGTGCCAGCAGTGCCAGACAGGGGGCGAACACCGGGGAGCTGTTTTTT
CASSARQGANTGELFF